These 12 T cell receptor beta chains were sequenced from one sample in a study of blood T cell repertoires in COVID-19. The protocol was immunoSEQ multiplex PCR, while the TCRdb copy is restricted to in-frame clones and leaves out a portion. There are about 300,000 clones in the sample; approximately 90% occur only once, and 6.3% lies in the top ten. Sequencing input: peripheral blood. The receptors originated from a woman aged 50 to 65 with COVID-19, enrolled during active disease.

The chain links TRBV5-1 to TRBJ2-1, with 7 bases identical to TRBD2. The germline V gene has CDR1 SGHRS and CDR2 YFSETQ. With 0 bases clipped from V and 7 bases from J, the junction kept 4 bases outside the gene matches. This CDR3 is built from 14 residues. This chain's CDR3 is CASSLADGRNEQFF. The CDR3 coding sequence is TGCGCCAGCAGCTTGGCTGACGGGAGGAATGAGCAGTTCTTC.

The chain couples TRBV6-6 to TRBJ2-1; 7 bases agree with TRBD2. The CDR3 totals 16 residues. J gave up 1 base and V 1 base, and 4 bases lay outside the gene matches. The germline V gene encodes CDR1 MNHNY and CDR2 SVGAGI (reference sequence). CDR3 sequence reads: CASSYFGLGSYNEQFF. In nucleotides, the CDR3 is TGTGCCAGCAGTTACTTCGGACTAGGTTCCTACAATGAGCAGTTCTTC.

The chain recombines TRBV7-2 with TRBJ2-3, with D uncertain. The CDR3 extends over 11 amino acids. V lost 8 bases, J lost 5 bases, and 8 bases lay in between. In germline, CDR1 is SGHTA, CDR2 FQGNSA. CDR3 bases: TGTGCCAGCGAGGTTAGAGATACGCAGTATTTT. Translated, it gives CASEVRDTQYF. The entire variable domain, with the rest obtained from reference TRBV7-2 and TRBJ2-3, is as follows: GAGVSQSPSNKVTEKGKDVELRCDPISGHTALYWYRQSLGQGLEFLIYFQGNSAPDKSGLPSDRFSAERTGGSVSTLTIQRTQQEDSAVYLCASEVRDTQYFGPGTRLTVL.

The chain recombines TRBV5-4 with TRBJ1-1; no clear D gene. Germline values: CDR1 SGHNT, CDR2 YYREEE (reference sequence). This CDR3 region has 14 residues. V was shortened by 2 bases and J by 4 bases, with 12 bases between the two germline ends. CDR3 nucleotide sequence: TGTGCCAGCAGCTTCGCAGGTTTGGGCACTGAAGCTTTCTTT. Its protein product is CASSFAGLGTEAFF.

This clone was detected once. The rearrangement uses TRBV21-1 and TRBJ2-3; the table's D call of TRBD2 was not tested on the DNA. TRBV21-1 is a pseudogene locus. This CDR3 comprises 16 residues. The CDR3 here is CASSVRTSQGTDTQYF. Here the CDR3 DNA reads TGTGCCAGCAGCGTTCGGACTAGTCAAGGCACAGATACGCAGTATTTT.

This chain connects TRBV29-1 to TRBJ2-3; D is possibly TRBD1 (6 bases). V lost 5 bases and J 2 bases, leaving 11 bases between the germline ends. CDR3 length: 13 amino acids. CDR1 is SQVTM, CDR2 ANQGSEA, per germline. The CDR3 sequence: CSVSTGLTDTQYF. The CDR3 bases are TGCAGCGTTTCGACAGGTCTCACAGATACGCAGTATTTT.

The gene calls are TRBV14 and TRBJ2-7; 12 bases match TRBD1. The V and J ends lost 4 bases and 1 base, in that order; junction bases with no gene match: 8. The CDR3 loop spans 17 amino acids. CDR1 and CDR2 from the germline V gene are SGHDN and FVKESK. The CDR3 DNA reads TGTGCCAGCAGCCGTCCCGGGACAGGGGGCTGGTCCTACGAGCAGTACTTC. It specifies CASSRPGTGGWSYEQYF.

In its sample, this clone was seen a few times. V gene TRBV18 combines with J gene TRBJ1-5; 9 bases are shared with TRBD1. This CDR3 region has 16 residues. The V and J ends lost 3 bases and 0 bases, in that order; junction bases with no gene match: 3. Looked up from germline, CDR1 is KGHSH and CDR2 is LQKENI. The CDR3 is CASSPDRGDSNQPQHF. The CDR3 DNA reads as TGTGCCAGCTCACCGGACAGGGGTGATAGCAATCAGCCCCAGCATTTT.

The CDR3 reads CASSLAAPSYNEQFF. CDR3 sequence (DNA): TGTGCCAGCAGCTTAGCAGCCCCCTCCTACAATGAGCAGTTCTTC. This chain joins TRBV11-1 and TRBJ2-1; no reliable D call. CDR3 length: 15 residues. V lost 0 bases and J 0 bases, leaving 6 bases between the germline ends. Per the germline V gene, CDR1 is SGHAT and CDR2 is FQDESV (reference sequence).

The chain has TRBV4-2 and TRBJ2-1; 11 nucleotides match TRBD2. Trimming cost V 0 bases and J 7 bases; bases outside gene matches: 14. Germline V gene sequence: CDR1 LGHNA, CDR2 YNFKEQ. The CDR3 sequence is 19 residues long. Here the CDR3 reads CASSQDLSRLAGGRNEQFF. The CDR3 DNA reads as TGTGCCAGCAGCCAAGATTTGTCTCGGCTAGCGGGAGGAAGGAATGAGCAGTTCTTC.

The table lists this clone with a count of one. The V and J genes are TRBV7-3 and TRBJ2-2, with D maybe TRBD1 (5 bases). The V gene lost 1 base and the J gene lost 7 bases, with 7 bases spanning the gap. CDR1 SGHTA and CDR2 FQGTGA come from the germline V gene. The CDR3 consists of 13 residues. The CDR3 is CASSLKGYGELFF. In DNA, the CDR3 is TGTGCCAGCAGCTTAAAGGGGTACGGGGAGCTGTTTTTT. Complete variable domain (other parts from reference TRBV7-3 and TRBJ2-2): GAGVSQTPSNKVTEKGKYVELRCDPISGHTALYWYRQSLGQGPEFLIYFQGTGAADDSGLPNDRFFAVRPEGSVSTLKIQRTERGDSAVYLCASSLKGYGELFFGEGSRLTVL.

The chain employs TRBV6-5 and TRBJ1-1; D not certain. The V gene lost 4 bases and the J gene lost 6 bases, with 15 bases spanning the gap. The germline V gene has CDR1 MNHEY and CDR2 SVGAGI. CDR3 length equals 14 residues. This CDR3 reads CASSSEASGAEAFF. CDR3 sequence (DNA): TGTGCCAGCAGTTCGGAGGCTTCTGGAGCTGAAGCTTTCTTT.